The 5 T cell receptor beta chains reported below all come from one sample, sequenced in a study of preoperative IRX-2 immunotherapy in early breast cancer. The protocol was immunoSEQ multiplex PCR, while the TCRdb copy is restricted to in-frame clones and leaves out a portion. Of over 55,000 clones detected, approximately 94% appear once; the ten largest clones hold 1.5% to 2%. As for treatment: preoperative locoregional IRX-2 cytokine immunotherapy. This sample was gathered from a patient treated with IRX-2 immunotherapy. These receptors were obtained from a human donor with breast cancer.

The chain uses TRBV15 and TRBJ1-5; no clear D. From germline, CDR1 is LNHNV and CDR2 YYDKDF (reference sequence). The CDR3 totals 14 residues. Trimming stripped 1 base from V and 3 bases from J, with 7 bases between. CDR3 protein: CATSRVAFNQPQHF. The CDR3 region has the DNA TGTGCCACCAGCAGAGTGGCATTCAATCAGCCCCAGCATTTT.

As to this clone: A junction boundary mismatches the germline segment, possibly from a read error. The chain carries TRBV4-2 and TRBJ2-7; the match to TRBD2 covers 9 bases. CDR3 length equals 13 residues. The germline CDR1 and CDR2 sequences are LGHNA and YNFKEQ. The CDR3 is CASSQDGGGTSSF. CDR3 nucleotides: TGTGCCAGCAGCCAAGATGGGGGCGGGACTAGCAGCTTC.

The chain carries TRBV5-1 and TRBJ2-3; 11 bases are shared with TRBD1. Germline CDR1 SGHRS, CDR2 YFSETQ. The CDR3 spans 14 residues. Trimming at V came to 3 bases and at J to 5 bases, leaving 2 bases not matched to a gene. The CDR3 nucleotides are TGCGCCAGCAGCTCGGGACAGGGGGTAGATACGCAGTATTTT. Protein: CASSSGQGVDTQYF.

The chain recombines TRBV15 with TRBJ2-7; 8 positions match TRBD1. The CDR3 runs to 13 residues. Germline V gene lookup returns CDR1 LNHNV and CDR2 YYDKDF (reference sequence). With 4 bases clipped from V and 2 bases from J, the junction kept 1 base outside the gene matches. For the CDR3, the DNA is TGTGCCACCAGCAACAGGGGGGCCTACGAGCAGTACTTC. This translates into CATSNRGAYEQYF. The full variable domain, completed using reference TRBV15 and TRBJ2-7, is DAMVIQNPRYQVTQFGKPVTLSCSQTLNHNVMYWYQQKSSQAPKLLFHYYDKDFNNEADTPDNFQSRRPNTSFCFLDIRSPGLGDTAMYLCATSNRGAYEQYFGPGTRLTVT.

The rearrangement links TRBV25-1 to TRBJ1-6, with 8 bases identical to TRBD1. In germline, CDR1 is MGHDK, CDR2 SYGVNS. With 3 bases clipped from V and 9 bases from J, the junction kept 13 bases outside the gene matches. This CDR3 region has 17 residues. Written as DNA, the CDR3 is TGTGCCAGCAGTGATTGGGGGGGCGGGACAGGAGGTTCACCCCTCCACTTT. Protein: CASSDWGGGTGGSPLHF. Drawing the rest from reference TRBV25-1 and TRBJ1-6, the complete variable domain is EADIYQTPRYLVIGTGKKITLECSQTMGHDKMYWYQQDPGMELHLIHYSYGVNSTEKGDLSSESTVSRIRTEHFPLTLESARPSHTSQYLCASSDWGGGTGGSPLHFGNGTRLTVT.